This T cell receptor (beta chain) was captured in a study of cytomegalovirus exposure and HLA in healthy donors. In regard to this clone: What it binds is not known.

The primer mix had 60 Vbeta and 13 Jbeta primers. This table comes from immunoSEQ multiplex PCR, and its TCRdb copy is limited to in-frame clones, with some not included. There are some 150,000 clones in the sample; roughly four fifths occur only once, and around 1.9% lies in the top ten. The germline V gene has CDR1 MDHEN and CDR2 SYDVKM. This CDR3 has 15 amino acids. Trimming at V came to 5 bases and at J to 6 bases, leaving 10 bases not matched to a gene. Regarding the study as a whole: Some TCR beta chains (more than 150 of them) were listed as cytomegalovirus-associated. A previous analysis found most TCR beta V segments productive roughly 90% or roughly 30% of the time.

This TCR was recovered from a woman aged 40 to 49 in good health and CMV-seronegative. V and J are TRBV28 and TRBJ2-5; TRBD1 aligns across 9 bases. The sequencing input was PBMCs. The chain's CDR3 is CASSLGGQGRKTQYF. CDR3 sequence (DNA): TGTGCCAGCAGTCTTGGTGGACAGGGGCGGAAGACCCAGTACTTC.